Below are 3 T cell receptor beta chains sequenced from a single sample in a study of T cell responses to AZD1222 COVID-19 vaccine. The method was immunoSEQ multiplex PCR; TCRdb's version includes in-frame clones alone and lacks a portion of them. The table has about 94,000 clones, roughly 88% seen once. The sequences come from peripheral blood, collected on day 0 of AZD1222 vaccination. The receptors stem from an adult in good health.

The chain couples TRBV6-5 to TRBJ2-7; 7 bases match TRBD1. Losses at the gene ends were 6 bases for V and 0 bases for J; bases not matched to a gene: 5. CDR1 is MNHEY and CDR2 is SVGAGI in the germline V gene. The CDR3 length is 14 residues. CDR3 residues: CASRMTGISYEQYF. DNA for the CDR3: TGTGCCAGCAGGATGACAGGGATCTCCTACGAGCAGTACTTC.

This clone was seen just once. The rearrangement uses TRBV28 and TRBJ2-5, with 15 bases identical to TRBD2. Germline-derived CDR1 and CDR2 are MDHEN and SYDVKM. The CDR3 sequence is 15 residues long. V was clipped by 6 bases and J by 5 bases; unmatched bases: 4. CDR3 nucleotide sequence: TGTGCCAGCAGGCCTGGACTAGCGGGGGGGGAGACCCAGTACTTC. Protein product: CASRPGLAGGETQYF.

This clone was seen more than once but under ten times. This rearrangement joins TRBV7-6 to TRBJ1-2; D is uncertain. There are 17 residues in the CDR3. Germline CDR1 is SGHVS and CDR2 is FNYEAQ. The germline V and J ends were trimmed by 5 bases and 2 bases, with 21 bases remaining between them. CDR3 sequence (DNA): TGTGCCAGCAGCCAAGCCGTAGGGCGTACCCAGAACTATGGCTACACCTTC. This codes for CASSQAVGRTQNYGYTF. The full variable domain, in which reference TRBV7-6 and TRBJ1-2 provide the parts outside the CDR3, is GAGVSQSPRYKVTKRGQDVALRCDPISGHVSLYWYRQALGQGPEFLTYFNYEAQQDKSGLPNDRFSAERPEGSISTLTIQRTEQRDSAMYRCASSQAVGRTQNYGYTFGSGTRLTVV.